Below are 29 T cell receptor beta chains sequenced from a single sample in a study of immune heterogeneity within non-small cell lung tumors. Multiplex PCR was performed with 32 V and 13 J primers, and it amplified TCR beta CDR3. TCRdb re-called the multiplex PCR reads through MiXCR, storing one row per CDR3 protein. Here the sample spans tens of thousands of distinct CDR3 sequences, 25% to 30% being singletons. Bulk tumor genomic DNA, 500 to 650 ng per sample, was the template. During surgery, each primary tumor gave multiple biopsies spaced as far apart as possible. These patients got curative surgery after being newly diagnosed with untreated non-small cell lung cancer. The sample comprised lung tumor tissue. Receptors originate from a man aged 40-49 years with non-small cell lung cancer.

In its sample, this clonotype was seen once. V and J are TRBV29-1 and TRBJ2-5; perhaps TRBD2 as D (5 bases). CDR1 is SQVTM and CDR2 is ANQGSEA in the germline V gene. With 5 bases removed from V and 2 bases from J, the gap between germline ends came to 18 bases. CDR3 length: 15 amino acids. CDR3 DNA: TGCAGCGTTAGCGGCCGCGTGCACGTACAAGAGACCCAGTACTTC. It yields the protein CSVSGRVHVQETQYF.

Remarks on this clonotype: This clone may be a read error of a much larger clone one base away. The rearrangement links TRBV20-1 to TRBJ2-5; D not certain. V lost 6 bases and J lost 2, with 4 bases in between. The length of the CDR3 is 10 residues. Germline loops: CDR1 DFQATT, CDR2 SNEGSKA (reference sequence). The CDR3 DNA reads TGCAGTGCCACTCAAGAGACCCAGTACTTC. It codes for CSATQETQYF.

This clonotype is labeled as medium-sized. The chain carries TRBV27 and TRBJ1-6, with a tentative D call TRBD1 (6 bases). Germline CDR1 is MNHEY and CDR2 is SMNVEV (reference sequence). This CDR3 is built from 14 residues. Between the trimmed V and J ends, which lost 7 bases and 3 bases, there was a span of 10 bases. CDR3 in amino acids: CASNQQGYNSPLHF. CDR3 coding DNA: TGTGCCAGCAACCAACAGGGCTATAATTCACCCCTCCACTTT.

Details on this clonotype: A read error may explain this, as a much larger clone is one base away. The chain uses TRBV5-1 and TRBJ2-7; the match to TRBD2 covers 10 bases. CDR1 and CDR2 from the germline V gene are SGHRS and YFSETQ. The CDR3 runs 16 residues. CDR3 DNA: TGCGCCAGCAGCCTTGGGACTAGCGAGATCTCCTACGGGCAGTACTTC. Translated, it gives CASSLGTSEISYGQYF.

On this clonotype itself: Sequence at one end of the junction differs from germline and may be a read error. The chain recombines TRBV24-1 with TRBJ1-2, with a weak D call TRBD1 (5 bases). Germline V gene data show CDR1 as KGHDR and CDR2 as SFDVKD. The CDR3 has 14 amino acids. The CDR3 sequence is CATSDGAPYYGYSF. CDR3 sequence (DNA): TGTGCCACCAGTGATGGGGCGCCGTACTATGGCTACTCCTTC.

This clonotype was observed a few times. The rearrangement joins TRBV30 to TRBJ2-7; D tentatively fits TRBD1 or TRBD2 (5 bases each). In germline, CDR1 is GTSNPN, CDR2 SVGIG (reference sequence). Trimming took off 3 bases at V and 3 bases at J, with 15 bases between the two ends. CDR3 length: 14 amino acids. The CDR3 DNA sequence: TGTGCCTGGAGGGACCGGGGCCTGATCTACGAGCAGTACTTC. Translating gives CAWRDRGLIYEQYF.

This clonotype occurred many times. This chain uses TRBV2 with TRBJ2-3; D is unresolved. Germline V CDR1 and CDR2: SNHLY, FYNNEI. Trimming took 7 bases from V and 2 from J, leaving 4 bases between them. The CDR3 totals 11 residues. The CDR3 sequence is CASITTDTQYF. The CDR3 DNA reads TGTGCCAGCATTACCACAGATACGCAGTATTTT.

Worth noting for this clonotype: This is likely a read error, given that the CDR3 carries no conserved phenylalanine or tryptophan at its end. CDR3 in amino acids: CSVWTGTGAGNTIYS. Here the CDR3 DNA reads TGCAGCGTTTGGACCGGGACAGGGGCTGGAAACACCATATATTCT. The V and J genes are TRBV29-1 and TRBJ1-3, with 10 bases identical to TRBD1. The germline V gene has CDR1 SQVTM and CDR2 ANQGSEA. The CDR3 has 15 amino acids. The ends lost 5 bases at V and 2 bases at J; junction bases unmatched: 6.

Turning to this clonotype: This sequence may be a read error, since a much larger clone differs from it by one base. The chain couples TRBV24-1 to TRBJ2-7; D not resolved. This CDR3 spans 11 amino acids. Germline lookup yields CDR1 KGHDR and CDR2 SFDVKD. In nucleotides, the CDR3 is TGTGCCACCAGTTACGACAAAACGTTCCACTTC. Translation gives CATSYDKTFHF.

Worth noting for this clonotype: A read error may be the cause here, since a much bigger clone is one base away. The chain recombines TRBV7-2 with TRBJ1-2, with 7 positions matching TRBD1. The V gene's germline CDR1 is SGHTA and CDR2 FQGNSA. After removal of 5 bases from V and 8 bases from J, the junction contained 5 bases not matched to a gene. The CDR3 is made up of 12 amino acids. The CDR3 sequence: CASSPGQEGYTF. In DNA, the CDR3 is TGTGCCAGCAGCCCCGGACAGGAGGGCTACACCTTC.

The J gene is TRBJ2-1, the V gene TRBV6-2 or TRBV6-3, with D possibly matching TRBD1 (5 bases). CDR1 MNHEY and CDR2 SVGEGT come from the germline V gene. V was cut by 7 bases and J by 0 bases, with 10 bases left in between. CDR3 size: 14 residues. The CDR3 loop reads CASTDIYSYNEQFF. The DNA for the CDR3 is TGTGCCAGCACGGACATCTACTCCTACAATGAGCAGTTCTTC.

This clonotype was observed at least ten times. V is TRBV4-2 and J is TRBJ2-3, with D possibly being TRBD2 (6 bases). Trimming cost V 0 bases and J 1 base, with 8 bases left between them. This CDR3 is 15 amino acids long. CDR1 LGHNA and CDR2 YNFKEQ come from the germline V gene. CDR3 sequence: CASSQEPSGTDTQYF. The CDR3 nucleotides read TGTGCCAGCAGCCAAGAGCCTAGCGGCACAGATACGCAGTATTTT.

The chain combines TRBV6-1 with TRBJ1-1; D is possibly TRBD1 (5 bases). The CDR3 runs 14 residues. Trimming removed 6 bases from V and 1 base from J, with 12 bases in between. Germline CDR1 reads MNHNS; CDR2 reads SASEGT. The CDR3 here is CASRAGLQNTEAFF. The CDR3 DNA sequence: TGTGCCAGCAGAGCGGGACTCCAGAACACTGAAGCTTTCTTT.

Details on this clonotype: A much larger clone differs by one base, so this may be a read error. CDR3 residues: CASSLAPTSGITGYEHYF. Here the CDR3 DNA reads TGTGCCAGCAGCCTAGCCCCGACTAGCGGGATTACAGGGTACGAGCACTACTTC. This chain uses TRBV4-2 with TRBJ2-7; 11 nucleotides align to TRBD2. Germline assignment: CDR1 LGHNA and CDR2 YNFKEQ. CDR3 length equals 18 residues.

This clonotype was picked up many times. This sequence joins TRBV15 and TRBJ2-1, with TRBD2 matching 9 bases. J gave up 0 bases and V 0 bases, and 6 bases lay outside the gene matches. The CDR3 covers 18 residues. CDR1 LNHNV and CDR2 YYDKDF come from the germline V gene (reference sequence). The CDR3 region is CATSREASGTSSYNEQFF. The CDR3 nucleotides read TGTGCCACCAGCAGAGAGGCTAGCGGGACTAGCTCCTACAATGAGCAGTTCTTC. The full variable domain, completed using reference TRBV15 and TRBJ2-1, is DAMVIQNPRYQVTQFGKPVTLSCSQTLNHNVMYWYQQKSSQAPKLLFHYYDKDFNNEADTPDNFQSRRPNTSFCFLDIRSPGLGDTAMYLCATSREASGTSSYNEQFFGPGTRLTVL.

A few counts support this clonotype. The chain couples TRBV2 to TRBJ2-1, with D hard to call. In germline, CDR1 is SNHLY, CDR2 FYNNEI. V gave up 4 bases and J gave up 7 bases, with 14 bases separating them. CDR3 length equals 14 residues. In DNA form, the CDR3 reads TGTGCCAGCAGTGTTTATCCTGATCTTAATGAGCAGTTCTTC. Translated: CASSVYPDLNEQFF.

This chain links TRBV6-1 with TRBJ2-5, with D maybe TRBD1 (6 bases). The CDR3 contains 13 residues. The germline CDR1 and CDR2 sequences are MNHNS and SASEGT. In DNA, the CDR3 is TGTGCAAGCTCGGGACACCGCCCCGAGACCCAGTACTTC. Residues: CASSGHRPETQYF.

J is TRBJ1-1 and V is TRBV16, with TRBD1 matching over 10 bases. Germline lookup yields CDR1 KGHSY and CDR2 FQNENV. The junction had 11 bases not matched to a gene; V was cut back by 0 bases and J by 10 bases. The CDR3 is made up of 16 amino acids. Here the CDR3 DNA reads TGTGCCAGCAGCCAATCGATTGGGGGACAGGGGCCTGGAGCTTTCTTT. Amino acids: CASSQSIGGQGPGAFF.

This clonotype showed up just a few times. V and J are TRBV18 and TRBJ1-1, with TRBD1 identical over 8 bases. J lost 1 base, V lost 5 bases, and 3 bases had no gene match. CDR1 KGHSH and CDR2 LQKENI come from the germline V gene. The CDR3 runs to 14 residues. The DNA for the CDR3 is TGTGCCAGCTCAGGGACAGGTCCGAACACTGAAGCTTTCTTT. Protein: CASSGTGPNTEAFF.

On this clonotype itself: This may arise from a read error, as a much more abundant clone is one base away. This chain uses TRBV7-9 with TRBJ2-7, with D unclear. The CDR3 totals 13 residues. Per germline, CDR1 SEHNR and CDR2 FQNEAQ (reference sequence). Trimming shortened V by 5 bases and J by 7 bases, and 15 bases separated the two germline ends. DNA for the CDR3: TGTGCCAGCAGCGTTTGCTCGGATCGGGAGCAGTACTTC. Translation gives CASSVCSDREQYF.

This clonotype has ten or more counts. This rearrangement joins TRBV5-8 to TRBJ2-7, with 9 positions matching TRBD1. This CDR3 contains 14 residues. The V and J ends lost 4 bases and 3 bases, in that order; junction bases with no gene match: 5. The germline CDR1 and CDR2 sequences are SGHTS and YDEGEE. The CDR3 coding sequence is TGTGCCAGCAGCCCAAGGACAGGGGTCTACGAGCAGTACTTC. Translation: CASSPRTGVYEQYF.

This clonotype was recorded many times. The chain uses TRBV6-1 and TRBJ2-7; tentative D call: TRBD2 (6 bases). V lost 5 bases, J lost 2 bases, and 13 bases lay in between. Germline V lookup: CDR1 MNHNS, CDR2 SASEGT. This CDR3 region has 14 residues. As DNA, the CDR3 is TGTGCCAGCAGTAAGGGCGGGAATACCTACGAGCAGTACTTC. Translated: CASSKGGNTYEQYF.

This clonotype was seen repeatedly, ten times or more. The CDR3 nucleotides are TGTGCCAGCAGGGCCTACGAGCAGTACTTC. Its translation is CASRAYEQYF. J is TRBJ2-7 and V is TRBV2; D unclear. The V gene lost 6 bases and the J gene lost 2 bases, with 2 bases spanning the gap. The CDR3 is 10 residues long. CDR1 and CDR2 from the germline V gene are SNHLY and FYNNEI.

This clonotype was found a few times. The chain couples TRBV19 to TRBJ2-3, with TRBD1 matching over 8 bases. The V and J ends lost 6 bases and 4 bases, in that order; junction bases with no gene match: 6. Germline loops: CDR1 LNHDA, CDR2 SQIVND (reference sequence). This CDR3 spans 14 amino acids. The CDR3: CASRPGGSADTQYF. The CDR3 DNA is TGTGCCAGTAGACCAGGGGGCTCGGCAGATACGCAGTATTTT. The whole variable domain, remainder taken from reference TRBV19 and TRBJ2-3, is DGGITQSPKYLFRKEGQNVTLSCEQNLNHDAMYWYRQDPGQGLRLIYYSQIVNDFQKGDIAEGYSVSREKKESFPLTVTSAQKNPTAFYLCASRPGGSADTQYFGPGTRLTVL.

This clonotype was detected a few times. The chain has TRBV7-2 and TRBJ1-4; 10 nucleotides line up with TRBD1. Looked up from germline, CDR1 is SGHTA and CDR2 is FQGNSA. CDR3 length equals 15 residues. The V gene end was trimmed by 2 bases and the J gene end by 5 bases; junction bases not matched to a gene: 2. The CDR3 loop is CASSLPGQGNEKLFF. The CDR3 nucleotides are TGTGCCAGCAGCTTACCGGGACAGGGGAATGAAAAACTGTTTTTT.

In its sample, this clonotype was seen a few times. Possible read error: a much larger clone is one base away. Since the CDR3 does not end with the conserved phenylalanine or tryptophan, this likely comes from a read error. The V gene is TRBV6-1, the J gene TRBJ2-2; tentative D call: TRBD1 (6 bases). The V and J ends lost 5 bases and 3 bases respectively, with 19 bases between them. Per germline, CDR1 MNHNS and CDR2 SASEGT. CDR3 size: 17 residues. The chain's CDR3 is CASSPSGHGTDTGELFL. The CDR3, as DNA: TGTGCCAGCAGTCCTTCGGGACACGGGACGGACACCGGGGAGCTGTTTCTT.

This clonotype was detected ten times or more. The gene calls are TRBV6-1 and TRBJ1-2, with TRBD1 identical over 7 bases. V trimming: 5 bases; J trimming: 0 bases; junction bases outside the gene matches: 9. The CDR3 is made up of 16 amino acids. The germline V gene has CDR1 MNHNS and CDR2 SASEGT. DNA for the CDR3: TGTGCCAGCAGTAAACTTCAGGGGGTAGCTAACTATGGCTACACCTTC. It translates to CASSKLQGVANYGYTF.

As concerns this clonotype: A single base separates this from a much larger clone, so it may be a read error. DNA of the CDR3: TGCAGTGCTAGACCCGCCCTAGGAGTTACTGAAGCTTTCTTT. Translated: CSARPALGVTEAFF. The chain uses TRBV20-1 and TRBJ1-1; no clear D. Germline values: CDR1 DFQATT, CDR2 SNEGSKA (reference sequence). Trimming pared 2 bases from V and 5 bases from J, leaving 15 bases between. The CDR3 totals 14 residues.

About this clonotype: Just one base apart from a much larger clone, this may be a read error. The V call is TRBV6-2 or TRBV6-3, the J call TRBJ2-1, with a weak D call TRBD2 (7 bases). Germline V gives CDR1 MNHEY, CDR2 SVGEGT. The CDR3 is 16 amino acids. The CDR3 DNA sequence: TGTGCCAGCAGTTACTTGGGGGCGGGAGATCTCAATGAGCAGGTCTTC. Translation: CASSYLGAGDLNEQVF.